These 26 T cell receptor beta chains were all obtained from the same sample, sequenced in a study of blood T cell repertoires in COVID-19. Repertoires were generated with immunoSEQ multiplex PCR, while TCRdb's copy carries only in-frame clones and drops some. The sample carries about 240,000 clones, approximately 90% recorded once. Input material: peripheral blood. Receptors originate from a middle-aged woman who had recovered from COVID-19.

This chain joins TRBV7-9 and TRBJ2-1; 13 bases are shared with TRBD2. The V segment lost 5 bases and the J segment 10 bases; nucleotides outside the gene matches: 8. The germline V gene encodes CDR1 SEHNR and CDR2 FQNEAQ (reference sequence). CDR3 length: 15 residues. CDR3 in amino acids: CASSQLAGGPEEQFF. The CDR3 nucleotides are TGTGCCAGCAGCCAACTAGCGGGAGGGCCTGAGGAGCAGTTCTTC.

The chain joins TRBV3-1 (or the pseudogene TRBV3-2) to TRBJ1-3, with 9 nucleotides matching TRBD1. CDR3 length: 17 residues. Trimming cost V 6 bases and J 0 bases; bases outside gene matches: 9. CDR1 is LGHDT, CDR2 YNNKEL, per germline (reference sequence). CDR3: CASRGTGRGFSGNTIYF. In DNA, the CDR3 is TGTGCCAGCAGGGGGACAGGGAGAGGGTTCTCTGGAAACACCATATATTTT.

The chain has TRBV6-5 and TRBJ2-1, with 11 positions matching TRBD2. Germline V lookup: CDR1 MNHEY, CDR2 SVGAGI. Trimming took 2 bases from V and 9 from J; bases not matched to a gene: 6. CDR3 length equals 15 residues. The CDR3 loop reads CASSYDLAGGVEQFF. The CDR3 DNA sequence: TGTGCCAGCAGTTACGATCTAGCGGGAGGCGTTGAGCAGTTCTTC.

The chain has TRBV25-1 and TRBJ2-3, with TRBD2 matching over 10 bases. With 4 bases clipped from V and 6 bases from J, the junction kept 7 bases outside the gene matches. In germline, CDR1 is MGHDK, CDR2 SYGVNS. The CDR3 covers 15 residues. The CDR3 region is CASSGLAGVVDTQYF. CDR3 in DNA: TGTGCCAGCAGTGGCCTAGCGGGAGTGGTGGATACGCAGTATTTT.

The chain joins TRBV11-2 to TRBJ2-1, with TRBD2 identical over 8 bases. This CDR3 is built from 14 residues. V lost 4 bases and J lost 4; bases outside the gene matches: 3. CDR1 and CDR2 from the germline V gene are SGHAT and FQNNGV. CDR3 DNA sequence: TGTGCCAGCAGCTGGGCTAGCGGGTACAATGAGCAGTTCTTC. This encodes CASSWASGYNEQFF.

The rearrangement links TRBV14 to TRBJ2-7, with 11 bases aligning to TRBD2. Germline CDR1 reads SGHDN; CDR2 reads FVKESK. J was trimmed by 7 bases and V by 4 bases; bases with no gene match: 15. The CDR3 extends over 17 amino acids. The CDR3 sequence: CASSPGPRLAGLGEQYF. In DNA form, the CDR3 reads TGTGCCAGCAGCCCCGGGCCCCGACTAGCGGGACTGGGGGAGCAGTACTTC.

The chain carries TRBV19 and TRBJ2-2; TRBD2 matches 9 bases. The length of the CDR3 is 17 residues. From germline, CDR1 is LNHDA and CDR2 SQIVND (reference sequence). With 6 bases clipped from V and 2 bases from J, the junction kept 10 bases outside the gene matches. CDR3 loop: CASRLAGPHLNTGELFF. For the CDR3, the DNA is TGTGCCAGTAGGCTAGCGGGACCGCATCTAAACACCGGGGAGCTGTTTTTT.

Only a few counts were recorded for this clone. V usage is TRBV7-3 and J usage is TRBJ1-1, with a possible D match to TRBD1 (6 bases). Per germline, CDR1 SGHTA and CDR2 FQGTGA. The CDR3 length is 15 residues. The V end was cut by 0 bases, the J end by 4 bases, with 12 bases between. The CDR3 bases are TGTGCCAGCAGCTTAACTCAGGGGTTCGGCACTGAAGCTTTCTTT. As protein: CASSLTQGFGTEAFF. Looking up the rest from reference TRBV7-3 and TRBJ1-1 gives the full variable domain: GAGVSQTPSNKVTEKGKYVELRCDPISGHTALYWYRQSLGQGPEFLIYFQGTGAADDSGLPNDRFFAVRPEGSVSTLKIQRTERGDSAVYLCASSLTQGFGTEAFFGQGTRLTVV.

This rearrangement joins TRBV10-3 to TRBJ1-6; 7 positions match TRBD1. CDR3 size: 15 residues. V lost 6 bases to trimming and J lost 7 bases; unmatched junction nucleotides: 9. The germline gives CDR1 ENHRY, CDR2 SYGVKD. The CDR3 is CAIRGAPGGNSPLHF. The CDR3 DNA follows: TGTGCCATCAGAGGGGCGCCAGGGGGAAATTCACCCCTCCACTTT.

This clone was seen just once. The chain carries TRBV6-1 and TRBJ2-6; TRBD2 matches at 8 bases. Germline CDR1 reads MNHNS; CDR2 reads SASEGT. This CDR3 is built from 19 residues. J gave up 0 bases and V 2 bases, and 9 bases lay outside the gene matches. As DNA, the CDR3 is TGTGCCAGCAGTGAAAGGGTGAGCGGGAGAAGCTCTGGGGCCAACGTCCTGACTTTC. It specifies CASSERVSGRSSGANVLTF.

The chain employs TRBV6-5 and TRBJ2-7; possible D gene TRBD1, 6 bases. Trimming shortened V by 5 bases and J by 6 bases, and 17 bases separated the two germline ends. CDR3 length: 14 amino acids. Per the germline V gene, CDR1 is MNHEY and CDR2 is SVGAGI. The CDR3, as DNA: TGTGCCAGCAGTCCGAGGACAGCTGAGGGCGAGCAGTACTTC. Translating gives CASSPRTAEGEQYF.

This clone appeared a single time. CDR3 sequence (DNA): TGTGCCAGCAGTTACTACAATGAGCAGTTCTTC. It translates to CASSYYNEQFF. The genes are TRBV9 and TRBJ2-1; D not certain. CDR3 length: 11 amino acids. Germline V gives CDR1 SGDLS, CDR2 YYNGEE. V lost 5 bases and J lost 3, with 3 bases in between.

The rearrangement joins TRBV7-3 to TRBJ1-1, with D maybe TRBD1 (6 bases). CDR1 SGHTA and CDR2 FQGTGA come from the germline V gene. V lost 3 bases and J 1 base, leaving 9 bases between the germline ends. CDR3 length: 14 amino acids. The CDR3 loop is CASSFDRQNTEAFF. The DNA for the CDR3 is TGTGCCAGCAGCTTCGACAGGCAGAACACTGAAGCTTTCTTT.

The V gene is TRBV7-9, the J gene TRBJ2-1; 13 bases fit TRBD2. The CDR3 contains 18 residues. V lost 5 bases, J lost 0 bases, and 7 bases stayed unmatched. Germline loops: CDR1 SEHNR, CDR2 FQNEAQ (reference sequence). CDR3 in DNA: TGTGCCAGCAGCCTCGGGACTAGCGGGACGAGCTCCTACAATGAGCAGTTCTTC. It specifies CASSLGTSGTSSYNEQFF.

V usage is TRBV12-3 or TRBV12-4 and J usage is TRBJ2-5; D gene unclear. CDR3 length: 12 residues. Trimming shortened V by 7 bases and J by 5 bases, and 11 bases separated the two germline ends. CDR3 coding DNA: TGTGCCAGCACCCCACCTGGCGAGACCCAGTACTTC. This gives the protein CASTPPGETQYF.

This clone was observed a single time. The chain joins TRBV21-1 to TRBJ2-2; TRBD2, the table's D call, lacks a check against the DNA. TRBV21-1 is given as a pseudogene. This CDR3 has 16 amino acids. CDR3 region: CASMSQAGLFTGELFF. DNA of the CDR3: TGTGCCAGCATGTCCCAGGCGGGCTTGTTCACCGGGGAGCTGTTTTTT.

The rearrangement uses TRBV11-3 and TRBJ2-7; 7 bases line up with TRBD2. In germline, CDR1 is SGHNT, CDR2 YENEEA. V lost 1 base, J lost 6 bases, and 3 bases stayed unmatched. The CDR3 sequence is 13 residues long. The CDR3 DNA reads TGTGCCAGCAGCTTAGCGTGGGGGGGCGAGCAGTACTTC. Encoded protein: CASSLAWGGEQYF.

V is TRBV13 and J is TRBJ2-5; 8 bases fit TRBD2. Per the germline V gene, CDR1 is PRHDT and CDR2 is FYEKMQ (reference sequence). The CDR3 contains 17 residues. The trim removed 5 bases at V and 4 bases at J, leaving 15 bases unmatched. DNA of the CDR3: TGTGCCAGCAGCACGACGGGAGGGGGGCCGGCACGAGAGACCCAGTACTTC. It is translated as CASSTTGGGPARETQYF.

The chain uses TRBV10-3 and TRBJ1-2, with 7 nucleotides matching TRBD1. In germline, CDR1 is ENHRY, CDR2 SYGVKD. CDR3 length: 13 residues. V trimming: 3 bases; J trimming: 7 bases; junction bases outside the gene matches: 5. The CDR3 DNA sequence: TGTGCCATCAGTGAAGGGCCAGGGGGTGGCTACACCTTC. This sequence encodes CAISEGPGGGYTF.

V usage is TRBV30 and J usage is TRBJ1-6; TRBD1 agrees at 7 bases. The J segment lost 2 bases and the V segment lost 0 bases, leaving 7 bases of the junction unmatched. Germline CDR1 reads GTSNPN; CDR2 reads SVGIG (reference sequence). CDR3 size: 17 residues. The CDR3: CAWSVPPTGAYNSPLHF. CDR3 coding DNA: TGTGCCTGGAGTGTTCCCCCAACAGGGGCCTATAATTCACCCCTCCACTTT.

The genes are TRBV7-9 and TRBJ2-5; 11 bases fit TRBD2. Germline V gene lookup returns CDR1 SEHNR and CDR2 FQNEAQ (reference sequence). This CDR3 contains 17 residues. Trimming removed 2 bases from V and 4 bases from J; junction bases left unmatched: 9. DNA for the CDR3: TGTGCCAGCAGCTTAACCCTAGCGGGAGGAGTGGCAGAGACCCAGTACTTC. It encodes CASSLTLAGGVAETQYF.

Here the CDR3 reads CATSDYTGGPYGYTF. The CDR3 bases are TGTGCCACCAGTGATTATACAGGGGGCCCCTATGGCTACACCTTC. The chain is built from TRBV24-1 and TRBJ1-2, with TRBD1 matching 9 bases. In germline, CDR1 is KGHDR, CDR2 SFDVKD. The CDR3 has 15 residues. V shed 2 bases and J 4 bases; nucleotides not matched to a gene: 4.

This rearrangement joins TRBV12-3 or TRBV12-4 to TRBJ2-7; 7 bases line up with TRBD2. Trimming cost V 6 bases and J 4 bases; bases outside gene matches: 6. This CDR3 has 13 residues. The CDR3 bases are TGTGCCAGCAGCCCCGGCGGGAGTTACGAGCAGTACTTC. It encodes CASSPGGSYEQYF.

J is TRBJ2-3 and V is TRBV5-1; maybe TRBD1 (6 bases). This CDR3 is 14 amino acids long. The V gene lost 6 bases and the J gene lost 4 bases, with 15 bases spanning the gap. The germline V gene has CDR1 SGHRS and CDR2 YFSETQ. The CDR3 reads CASTLMGAADTQYF. The CDR3 DNA is TGCGCCAGCACCCTCATGGGGGCCGCAGATACGCAGTATTTT. Using reference TRBV5-1 and TRBJ2-3 for the parts outside the CDR3, the full variable domain is KAGVTQTPRYLIKTRGQQVTLSCSPISGHRSVSWYQQTPGQGLQFLFEYFSETQRNKGNFPGRFSGRQFSNSRSEMNVSTLELGDSALYLCASTLMGAADTQYFGPGTRLTVL.

The chain recombines TRBV3-1 (or the pseudogene TRBV3-2) with TRBJ2-7; TRBD2 aligns across 7 bases. The CDR3 is made up of 14 amino acids. Germline-derived CDR1 and CDR2 are LGHDT and YNNKEL (reference sequence). V lost 3 bases, J lost 0 bases, and 2 bases stayed unmatched. The CDR3 nucleotides are TGTGCCAGCAGCCACACTAGCGTCTCCTACGAGCAGTACTTC. Translating gives CASSHTSVSYEQYF.

The gene calls are TRBV6-5 and TRBJ1-3, with D maybe TRBD1 (5 bases). Germline values: CDR1 MNHEY, CDR2 SVGAGI. The CDR3 spans 13 residues. V was pared by 6 bases and J by 4 bases, with 10 bases between. This chain's CDR3 is CASRGPGGNTIYF. The CDR3 nucleotides are TGTGCCAGCAGGGGGCCAGGGGGAAACACCATATATTTT.